This T cell receptor beta chain stems from a study of regulatory T cells in long-lasting Graves disease. For the study at large: Those with persistent Graves' disease had received antithyroid drugs for over 5 years with positive TSH receptor antibodies. Points from the study as a whole: Lower TCR diversity was seen in persistent Graves' patients than in newly diagnosed ones. Patients with persistent disease showed a bias toward TRBV28, TRBJ1-2 and TRBJ2-5.

Libraries of TCR beta came from iRepertoire HTBI primers plus Arm-PCR of CDR3 regions. Using its own MiXCR run on the multiplex PCR reads, TCRdb lists one record per CDR3 protein. The data hold 300,000 to 400,000 distinct CDR3 sequences, with around 20% observed a single time. Time point: persistent/refractory GD, antithyroid drugs over 5 years with positive TRAb. RNA from PBMCs was the source of the TCR library. The junction had 4 bases not matched to a gene; V was cut back by 4 bases and J by 7 bases. This CDR3 comprises 13 residues. Germline assignment: CDR1 SGHRS and CDR2 YFSETQ. There are a few counts of this clonotype. The antigen is not known.

The origin of this receptor is a female donor with Graves disease. The material sequenced was peripheral blood mononuclear cells (PBMCs), taken when the disease was refractory, from a patient treated with antithyroid drugs. This chain uses TRBV5-1 with TRBJ1-4; 7 nucleotides agree with TRBD1. The DNA of the CDR3 is TGCGCCAGCAGCCTCCACAGGGGTGAAAAACTGTTTTTT. Protein sequence: CASSLHRGEKLFF. The variable domain in full, completed from reference TRBV5-1 and TRBJ1-4, reads KAGVTQTPRYLIKTRGQQVTLSCSPISGHRSVSWYQQTPGQGLQFLFEYFSETQRNKGNFPGRFSGRQFSNSRSEMNVSTLELGDSALYLCASSLHRGEKLFFGSGTQLSVL.